This T cell receptor beta chain was sequenced for a study of control samples from healthy donors and cancer patients (dated by TCRdb to the early 2020s). The germline V gene (reference sequence) specifies SGHNT as CDR1 and YYREEE as CDR2. Here V drops 6 bases and J drops 4 bases, and the junction holds 16 bases not matched to any gene. The CDR3, from cysteine to phenylalanine, totals 16 residues. Left in the record is the CDR3 DNA by itself, 48 bases read in frame from the first base. Library creation used the immunoSEQ multiplex PCR assay. TCRdb took over this immuneACCESS table, retaining in-frame rearrangements with V and J assigned. Such tables are incomplete; in checked studies, under half of the missing clones stem from an unresolved V gene, and the remainder is unexplained. The sample table holds 130,000 or so clones, of which about 89% were seen once. The top ten clones comprise around 3% of the sample.

With regard to this clone: The antigen it binds to is not known. No base quality values were provided; no much bigger clone lies one nucleotide off.

The source is a man aged 55 to 70 in good health. Here the chain combines TRBV5-4 and TRBJ2-7; 7 bases in the middle match TRBD1. Sequencing used blood. The CDR3 reads CASTRGQTGDPYEQYF. The DNA reads TGTGCCAGCACCCGAGGCCAAACAGGGGACCCTTACGAGCAGTACTTC.